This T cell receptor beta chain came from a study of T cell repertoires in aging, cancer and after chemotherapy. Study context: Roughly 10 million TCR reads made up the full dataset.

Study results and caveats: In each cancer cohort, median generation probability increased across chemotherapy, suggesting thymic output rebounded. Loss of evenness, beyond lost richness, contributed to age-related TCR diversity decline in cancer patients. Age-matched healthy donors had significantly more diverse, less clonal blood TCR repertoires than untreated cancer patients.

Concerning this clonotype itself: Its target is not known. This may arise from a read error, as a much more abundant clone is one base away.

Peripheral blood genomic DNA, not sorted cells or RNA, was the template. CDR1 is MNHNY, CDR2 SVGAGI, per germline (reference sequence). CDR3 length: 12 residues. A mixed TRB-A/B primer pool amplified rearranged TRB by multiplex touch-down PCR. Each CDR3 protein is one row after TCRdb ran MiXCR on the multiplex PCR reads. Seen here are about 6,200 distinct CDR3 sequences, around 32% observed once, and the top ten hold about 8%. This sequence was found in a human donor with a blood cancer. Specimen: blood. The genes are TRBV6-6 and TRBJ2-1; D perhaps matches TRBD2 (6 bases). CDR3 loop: CASSYGTPHTIF. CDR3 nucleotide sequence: TGTGCCAGCAGTTACGGGACTCCCCACACGATCTTC.